Only one count was recorded for the clone carrying this TCR beta chain. The antigen remains unidentified. Germline V gene sequence: CDR1 SGHVS, CDR2 FQNEAQ. This CDR3 is 18 amino acids long. Trimming pared 2 bases from V and 0 bases from J, leaving 16 bases between. The data are from a study of cytomegalovirus exposure and HLA in healthy donors. Study outcomes and limitations: The productive fraction for most TCR beta V segments was about 87% or about 30% in an earlier analysis.

PCR primers comprised 60 Vbeta and 13 Jbeta primers. Produced via immunoSEQ multiplex PCR; TCRdb's table is partial and in-frame only. The sample lists about 160,000 clones, approximately 79% seen once, with roughly 4.2% in the top ten. The origin of this receptor is a man aged 35-49 years in good health and CMV-seronegative. The sequencing sample was made of PBMCs. The V and J genes are TRBV7-8 and TRBJ2-2; a weak D match, TRBD1 (6 bases). The CDR3 sequence: CASSLFSRQAANTGELFF. The CDR3 nucleotides are TGTGCCAGCAGCTTATTTTCAAGACAGGCCGCGAACACCGGGGAGCTGTTTTTT.